One sample yielded the 10 T cell receptor beta chains listed below, sequenced in a study of blood T cells in healthy people across ages. Using a J-beta primer mix together with a sample-barcoded 5' primer, a second PCR was run for roughly 7 to 11 cycles. TCRdb used MiXCR to reprocess the 5' RACE reads, holding one entry per CDR3 protein. This sample has approximately 1,100,000 distinct CDR3 sequences, with roughly 45% found just once. Sequencing was done on a sample of blood. Receptors were obtained from a woman aged 55-75 years in good health.

The chain joins TRBV27 to TRBJ2-1; D may match TRBD1 or TRBD2 (5 bases each). Per the germline V gene, CDR1 is MNHEY and CDR2 is SMNVEV (reference sequence). The V gene lost 5 bases and the J gene lost 8 bases, with 16 bases spanning the gap. The CDR3 covers 14 residues. CDR3 protein: CASSIRLPRDEQFF. Written as DNA, the CDR3 is TGTGCCAGCAGTATACGACTACCCAGGGATGAGCAGTTCTTC.

The chain is built from TRBV18 and TRBJ1-5, with D perhaps matching TRBD1 (5 bases). Germline CDR1 KGHSH, CDR2 LQKENI. This CDR3 comprises 14 residues. The germline V and J ends were trimmed by 3 bases and 7 bases, with 13 bases remaining between them. The CDR3 reads CASSPGQGLQPQHF. The CDR3 DNA sequence: TGTGCCAGCTCACCGGGGCAGGGCTTACAGCCCCAGCATTTT.

V gene TRBV2 combines with J gene TRBJ1-1; 11 positions match TRBD1. The CDR3 runs to 13 residues. CDR1 SNHLY and CDR2 FYNNEI come from the germline V gene. With V trimmed by 6 bases and J by 3 bases, 0 bases remained unmatched. The CDR3 reads CASRGQGDTEAFF. Here the CDR3 DNA reads TGTGCCAGCAGGGGACAGGGGGACACTGAAGCTTTCTTT.

The chain carries TRBV3-1 and TRBJ2-3; TRBD1 aligns across 9 bases. Trimming cost V 2 bases and J 4 bases; bases outside gene matches: 7. This CDR3 has 16 amino acids. The germline gives CDR1 LGHDT, CDR2 YNNKEL (reference sequence). This chain's CDR3 is CASSQSDRGYPDTQYF. The DNA for the CDR3 is TGTGCCAGCAGCCAATCGGACAGGGGTTACCCAGATACGCAGTATTTT.

A few counts support this clonotype. The chain couples TRBV3-1 to TRBJ2-5, with a tentative D call TRBD1 (6 bases). Germline V CDR1 and CDR2: LGHDT, YNNKEL (reference sequence). The CDR3 spans 14 residues. The V gene lost 3 bases and the J gene lost 7 bases, with 15 bases spanning the gap. CDR3 in amino acids: CASSQARGRVTQYF. CDR3 bases: TGTGCCAGCAGCCAGGCCAGGGGAAGGGTGACCCAGTACTTC.

This clonotype was counted once. V gene TRBV12-3 or TRBV12-4 combines with J gene TRBJ2-7; tentatively, D is TRBD1 or TRBD2 (6 bases each). Trimming cost V 8 bases and J 2 bases, with 13 bases left between them. The CDR3 spans 13 residues. The CDR3 protein is CASGRGTPYEQYF. The CDR3 coding sequence is TGTGCCAGCGGTCGCGGGACACCCTACGAGCAGTACTTC.

Worth noting for this clonotype: Its ends do not fully match the called genes, so a read error is possible. The chain employs TRBV5-1 and TRBJ2-2; TRBD2 matches 7 bases. This CDR3 comprises 24 residues. Germline V gives CDR1 SGHRS, CDR2 YFSETQ. The DNA of the CDR3 is TGCACCAGCAGCTTGGATTTCTCCCCATTTCGACTACTAGCGCACCGCACGAACACCGGGGAGCTGTTTTTT. Translating it yields CTSSLDFSPFRLLAHRTNTGELFF.

This clonotype was picked up a small number of times. The chain combines TRBV7-9 with TRBJ2-1; 7 bases map to TRBD2. The CDR3 covers 17 residues. CDR1 is SEHNR, CDR2 FQNEAQ, per germline (reference sequence). J lost 5 bases, V lost 7 bases, and 17 bases had no gene match. CDR3 sequence (DNA): TGTGCCAGCACTCTACCGGAAGATAGCGGGTTCGACAATGAGCAGTTCTTC. It codes for CASTLPEDSGFDNEQFF.

J is TRBJ2-7 and V is TRBV11-3, with D possibly matching TRBD1 (5 bases). Germline lookup yields CDR1 SGHNT and CDR2 YENEEA. The V end lost 1 base, the J end lost 2 bases, and 9 bases lay between the germline ends. The CDR3 totals 14 residues. The CDR3 coding sequence is TGTGCCAGCAGCTTAGGGTGGGGCACCTACGAGCAGTACTTC. It translates to CASSLGWGTYEQYF. Full variable domain (remainder filled in from reference TRBV11-3 and TRBJ2-7): EAGVVQSPRYKIIEKKQPVAFWCNPISGHNTLYWYLQNLGQGPELLIRYENEEAVDDSQLPKDRFSAERLKGVDSTLKIQPAELGDSAVYLCASSLGWGTYEQYFGPGTRLTVT.

This clonotype was recorded a few times. The rearrangement joins TRBV10-1 to TRBJ1-5; D is unresolved. This CDR3 is built from 13 residues. Germline assignment: CDR1 WNHNN and CDR2 SYGVQD (reference sequence). V lost 3 bases to trimming and J lost 9 bases, with 12 bases between them. The CDR3 coding sequence is TGCGCCAGCAGTGAAGGGTTAGGATTGCCCCAGCATTTT. Residues: CASSEGLGLPQHF.